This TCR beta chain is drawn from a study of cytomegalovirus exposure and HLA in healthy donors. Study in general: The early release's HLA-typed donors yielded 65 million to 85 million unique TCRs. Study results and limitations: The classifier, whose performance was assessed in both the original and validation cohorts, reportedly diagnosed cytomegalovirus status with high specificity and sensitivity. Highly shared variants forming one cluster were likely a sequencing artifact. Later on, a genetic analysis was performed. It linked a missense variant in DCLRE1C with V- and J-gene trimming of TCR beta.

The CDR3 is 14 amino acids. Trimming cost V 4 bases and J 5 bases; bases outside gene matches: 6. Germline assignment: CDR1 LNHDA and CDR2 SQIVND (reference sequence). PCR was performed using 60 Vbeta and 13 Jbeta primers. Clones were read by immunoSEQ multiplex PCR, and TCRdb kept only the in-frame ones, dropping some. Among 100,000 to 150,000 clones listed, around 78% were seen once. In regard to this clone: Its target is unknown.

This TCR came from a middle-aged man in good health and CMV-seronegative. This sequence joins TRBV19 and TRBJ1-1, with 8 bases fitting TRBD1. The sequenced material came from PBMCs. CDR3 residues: CASSTGQGRTEAFF. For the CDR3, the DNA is TGTGCCAGTAGTACCGGACAGGGTCGAACTGAAGCTTTCTTT.